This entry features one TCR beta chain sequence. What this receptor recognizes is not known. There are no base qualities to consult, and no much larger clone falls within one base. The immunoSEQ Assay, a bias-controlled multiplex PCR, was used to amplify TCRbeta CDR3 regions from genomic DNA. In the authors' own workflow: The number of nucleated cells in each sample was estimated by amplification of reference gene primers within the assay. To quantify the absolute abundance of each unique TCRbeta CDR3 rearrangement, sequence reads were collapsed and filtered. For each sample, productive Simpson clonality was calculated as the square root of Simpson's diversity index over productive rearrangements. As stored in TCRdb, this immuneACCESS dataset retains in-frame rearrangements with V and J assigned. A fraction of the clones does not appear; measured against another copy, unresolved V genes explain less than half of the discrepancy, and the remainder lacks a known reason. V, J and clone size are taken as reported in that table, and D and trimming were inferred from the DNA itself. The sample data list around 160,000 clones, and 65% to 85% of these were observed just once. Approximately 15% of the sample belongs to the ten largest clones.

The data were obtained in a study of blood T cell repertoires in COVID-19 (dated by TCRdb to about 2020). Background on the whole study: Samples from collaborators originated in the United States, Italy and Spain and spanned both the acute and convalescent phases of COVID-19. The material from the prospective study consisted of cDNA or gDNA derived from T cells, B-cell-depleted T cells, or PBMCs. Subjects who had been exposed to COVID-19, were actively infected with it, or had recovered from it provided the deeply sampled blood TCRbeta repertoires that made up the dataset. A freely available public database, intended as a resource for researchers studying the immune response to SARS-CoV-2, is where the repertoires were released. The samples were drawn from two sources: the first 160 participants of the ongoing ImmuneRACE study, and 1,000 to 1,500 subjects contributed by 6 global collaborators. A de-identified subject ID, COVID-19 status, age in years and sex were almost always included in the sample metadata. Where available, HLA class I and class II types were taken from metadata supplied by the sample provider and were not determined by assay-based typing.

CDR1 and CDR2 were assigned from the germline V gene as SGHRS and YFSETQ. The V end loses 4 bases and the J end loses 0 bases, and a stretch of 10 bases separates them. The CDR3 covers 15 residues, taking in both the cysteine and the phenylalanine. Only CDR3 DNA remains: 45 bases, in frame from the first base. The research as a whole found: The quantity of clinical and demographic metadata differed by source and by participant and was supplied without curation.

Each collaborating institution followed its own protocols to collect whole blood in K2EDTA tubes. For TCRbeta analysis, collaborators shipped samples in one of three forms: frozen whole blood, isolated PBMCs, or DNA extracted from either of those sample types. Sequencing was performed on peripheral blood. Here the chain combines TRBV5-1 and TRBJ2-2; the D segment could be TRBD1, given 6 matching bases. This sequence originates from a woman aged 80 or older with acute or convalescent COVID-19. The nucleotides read TGCGCCAGCAGCCCCTGGACAGCGAACACCGGGGAGCTGTTTTTT. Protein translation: CASSPWTANTGELFF.